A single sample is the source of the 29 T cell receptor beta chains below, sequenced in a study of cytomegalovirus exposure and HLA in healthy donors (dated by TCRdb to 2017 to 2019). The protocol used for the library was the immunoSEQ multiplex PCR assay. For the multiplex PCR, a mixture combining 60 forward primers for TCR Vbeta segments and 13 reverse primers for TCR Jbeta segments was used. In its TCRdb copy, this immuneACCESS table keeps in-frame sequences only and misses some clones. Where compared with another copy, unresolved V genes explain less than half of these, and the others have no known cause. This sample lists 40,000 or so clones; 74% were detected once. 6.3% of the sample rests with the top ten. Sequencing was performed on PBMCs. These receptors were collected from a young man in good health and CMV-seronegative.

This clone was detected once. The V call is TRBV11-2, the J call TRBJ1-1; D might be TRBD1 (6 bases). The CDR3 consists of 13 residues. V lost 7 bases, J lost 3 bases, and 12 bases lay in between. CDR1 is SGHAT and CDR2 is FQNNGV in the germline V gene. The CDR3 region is CASKTDRDTEAFF. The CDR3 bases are TGTGCCAGCAAAACGGACAGAGACACTGAAGCTTTCTTT.

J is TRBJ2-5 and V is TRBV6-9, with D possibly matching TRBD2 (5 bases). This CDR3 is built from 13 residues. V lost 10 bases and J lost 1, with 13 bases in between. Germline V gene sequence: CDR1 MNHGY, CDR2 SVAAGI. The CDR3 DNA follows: TGTGCCATTGCGCGGGTGTTCCAAGAGACCCAGTACTTC. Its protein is CAIARVFQETQYF.

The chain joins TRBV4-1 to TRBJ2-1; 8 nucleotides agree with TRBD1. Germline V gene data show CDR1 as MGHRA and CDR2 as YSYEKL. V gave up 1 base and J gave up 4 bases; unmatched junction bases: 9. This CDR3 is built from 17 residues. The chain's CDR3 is CASSQVAGQGKYNEQFF. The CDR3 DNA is TGCGCCAGCAGCCAAGTCGCCGGACAGGGTAAATACAATGAGCAGTTCTTC.

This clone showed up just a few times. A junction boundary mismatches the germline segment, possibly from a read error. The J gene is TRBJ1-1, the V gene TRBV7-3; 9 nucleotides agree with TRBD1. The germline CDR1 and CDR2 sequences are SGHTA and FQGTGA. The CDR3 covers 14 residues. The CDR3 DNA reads TGTGCCAGCAGCATAACAGGGGGCCCAGCTGAAGCTTTCTTT. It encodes CASSITGGPAEAFF.

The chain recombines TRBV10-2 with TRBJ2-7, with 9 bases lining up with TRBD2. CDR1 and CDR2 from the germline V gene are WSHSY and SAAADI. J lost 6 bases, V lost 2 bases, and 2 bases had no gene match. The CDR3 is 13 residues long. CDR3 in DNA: TGCGCCAGCAGTGAGAAGCGGGGGGTCGAGCAGTACTTC. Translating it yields CASSEKRGVEQYF.

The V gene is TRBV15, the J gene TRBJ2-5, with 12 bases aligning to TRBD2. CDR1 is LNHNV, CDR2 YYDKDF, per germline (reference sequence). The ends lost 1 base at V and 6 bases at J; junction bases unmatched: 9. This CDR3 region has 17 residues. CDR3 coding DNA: TGTGCCACCAGCAGAGCTGTGACTAGCGGGGGCTGGAAGACCCAGTACTTC. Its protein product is CATSRAVTSGGWKTQYF.

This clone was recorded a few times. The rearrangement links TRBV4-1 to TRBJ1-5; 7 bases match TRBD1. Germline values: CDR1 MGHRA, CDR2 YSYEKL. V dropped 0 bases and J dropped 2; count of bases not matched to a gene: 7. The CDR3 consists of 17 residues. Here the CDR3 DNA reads TGCGCCAGCAGCCAAGATCCAGGCAGGGGGGGCAATCAGCCCCAGCATTTT. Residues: CASSQDPGRGGNQPQHF.

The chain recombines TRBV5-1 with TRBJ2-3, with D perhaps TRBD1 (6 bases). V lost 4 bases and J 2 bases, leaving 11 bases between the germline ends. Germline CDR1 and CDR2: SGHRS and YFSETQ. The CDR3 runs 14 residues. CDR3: CASSRDNPTDTQYF. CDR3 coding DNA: TGCGCCAGCAGCAGGGACAACCCCACAGATACGCAGTATTTT.

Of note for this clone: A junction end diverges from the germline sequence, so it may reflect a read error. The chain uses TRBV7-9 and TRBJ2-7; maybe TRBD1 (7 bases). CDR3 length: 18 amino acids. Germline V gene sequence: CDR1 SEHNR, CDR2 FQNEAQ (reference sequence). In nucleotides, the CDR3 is TGTTCCAGCAGCCGCGGAGGAGGGGGCACCACGGGCTCCTACGAGCAGTACTTC. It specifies CSSSRGGGGTTGSYEQYF.

The CDR3 is CASTGGEAGNTIYF. The CDR3, as DNA: TGTGCCAGTACGGGAGGGGAGGCTGGAAACACCATATATTTT. V gene TRBV19 combines with J gene TRBJ1-3; D is possibly TRBD1 (5 bases). CDR1 is LNHDA, CDR2 SQIVND, per germline (reference sequence). The CDR3 covers 14 residues. The V end lost 7 bases, the J end lost 2 bases, and 12 bases lay between the germline ends.

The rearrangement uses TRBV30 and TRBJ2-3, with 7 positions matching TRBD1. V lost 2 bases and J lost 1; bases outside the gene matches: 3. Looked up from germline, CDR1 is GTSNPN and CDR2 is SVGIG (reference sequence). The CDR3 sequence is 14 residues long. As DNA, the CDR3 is TGTGCCTGGAGTTGGGACAGCGGCACAGATACGCAGTATTTT. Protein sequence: CAWSWDSGTDTQYF.

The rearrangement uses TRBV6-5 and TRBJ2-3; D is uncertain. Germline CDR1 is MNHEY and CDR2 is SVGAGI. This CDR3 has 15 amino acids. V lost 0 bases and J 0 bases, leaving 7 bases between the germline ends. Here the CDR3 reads CASSYSVRSTDTQYF. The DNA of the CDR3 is TGTGCCAGCAGTTACTCGGTCAGAAGCACAGATACGCAGTATTTT.

This chain's CDR3 is CASSPPYEADTQYF. In DNA form, the CDR3 reads TGTGCCAGCAGCCCTCCCTACGAGGCAGATACGCAGTATTTT. The rearrangement joins TRBV4-2 to TRBJ2-3; no clear D gene. This CDR3 contains 14 residues. Germline V CDR1 and CDR2: LGHNA, YNFKEQ. V lost 4 bases and J 4 bases, leaving 12 bases between the germline ends.

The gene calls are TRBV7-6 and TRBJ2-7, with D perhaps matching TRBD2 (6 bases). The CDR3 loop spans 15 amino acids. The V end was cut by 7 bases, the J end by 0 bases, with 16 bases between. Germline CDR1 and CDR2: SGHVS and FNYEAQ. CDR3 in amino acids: CASTLAPGDSYEQYF. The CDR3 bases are TGTGCCAGCACCCTCGCCCCGGGAGACTCCTACGAGCAGTACTTC.

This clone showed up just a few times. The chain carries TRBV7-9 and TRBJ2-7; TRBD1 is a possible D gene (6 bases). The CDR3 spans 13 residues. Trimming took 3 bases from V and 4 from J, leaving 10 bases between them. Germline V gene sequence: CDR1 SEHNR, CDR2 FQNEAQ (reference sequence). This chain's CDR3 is CASSFPGEYEQYF. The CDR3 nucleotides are TGTGCCAGCAGCTTCCCAGGGGAGTACGAGCAGTACTTC.

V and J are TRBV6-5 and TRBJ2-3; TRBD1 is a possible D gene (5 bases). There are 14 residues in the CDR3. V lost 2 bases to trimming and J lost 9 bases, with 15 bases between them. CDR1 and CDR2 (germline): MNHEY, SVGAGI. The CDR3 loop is CASSYMGWGETQYF. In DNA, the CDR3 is TGTGCCAGCAGTTACATGGGTTGGGGCGAGACGCAGTATTTT.

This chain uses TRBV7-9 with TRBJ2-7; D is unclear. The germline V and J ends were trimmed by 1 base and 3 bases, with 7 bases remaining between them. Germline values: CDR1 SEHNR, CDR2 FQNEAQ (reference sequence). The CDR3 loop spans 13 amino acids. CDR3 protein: CASSLGAGYEQYF. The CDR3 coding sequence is TGTGCCAGCAGCTTAGGGGCCGGCTACGAGCAGTACTTC.

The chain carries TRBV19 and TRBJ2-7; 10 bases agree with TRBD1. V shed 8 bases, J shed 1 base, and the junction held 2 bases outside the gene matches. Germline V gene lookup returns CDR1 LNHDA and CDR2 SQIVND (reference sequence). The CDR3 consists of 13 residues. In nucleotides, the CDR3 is TGTGCCAGTGGACAGGGGGATTCCTACGAGCAGTACTTC. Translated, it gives CASGQGDSYEQYF.

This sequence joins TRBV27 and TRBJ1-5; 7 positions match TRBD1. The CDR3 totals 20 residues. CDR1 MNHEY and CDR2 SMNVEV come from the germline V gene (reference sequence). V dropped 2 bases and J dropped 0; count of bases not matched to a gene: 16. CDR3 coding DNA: TGTGCCAGCAGTTTAAGAGGGGGGTGGGGGGACAGTTATAGCAATCAGCCCCAGCATTTT. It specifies CASSLRGGWGDSYSNQPQHF.

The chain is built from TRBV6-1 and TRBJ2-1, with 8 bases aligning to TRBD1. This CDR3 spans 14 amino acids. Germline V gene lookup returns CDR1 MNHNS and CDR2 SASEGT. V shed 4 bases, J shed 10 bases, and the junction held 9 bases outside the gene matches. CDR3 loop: CASSAPGGSREQFF. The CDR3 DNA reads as TGTGCCAGCAGTGCCCCAGGGGGCTCGAGAGAGCAGTTCTTC.

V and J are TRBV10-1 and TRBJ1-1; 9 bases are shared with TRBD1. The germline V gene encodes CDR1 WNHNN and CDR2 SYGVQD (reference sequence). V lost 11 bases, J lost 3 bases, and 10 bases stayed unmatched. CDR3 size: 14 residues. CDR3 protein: CARRQGGDDTEAFF. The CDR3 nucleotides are TGCGCCCGCCGACAGGGGGGAGATGACACTGAAGCTTTCTTT.

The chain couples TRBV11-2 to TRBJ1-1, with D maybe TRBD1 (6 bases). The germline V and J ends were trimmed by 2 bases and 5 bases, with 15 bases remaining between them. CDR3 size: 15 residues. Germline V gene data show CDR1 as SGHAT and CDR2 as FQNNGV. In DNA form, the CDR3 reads TGTGCCAGCAGCTTATATGTCAGGACAGCGACTGAAGCTTTCTTT. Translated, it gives CASSLYVRTATEAFF. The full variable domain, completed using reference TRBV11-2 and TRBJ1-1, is EAGVAQSPRYKIIEKRQSVAFWCNPISGHATLYWYQQILGQGPKLLIQFQNNGVVDDSQLPKDRFSAERLKGVDSTLKIQPAKLEDSAVYLCASSLYVRTATEAFFGQGTRLTVV.

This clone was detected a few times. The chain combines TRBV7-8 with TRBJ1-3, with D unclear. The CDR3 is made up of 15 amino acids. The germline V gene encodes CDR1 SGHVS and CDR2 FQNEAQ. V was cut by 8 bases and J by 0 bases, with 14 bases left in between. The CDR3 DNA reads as TGTGCCAGCGCGGGCATGAGCCTCTCTGGAAACACCATATATTTT. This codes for CASAGMSLSGNTIYF.

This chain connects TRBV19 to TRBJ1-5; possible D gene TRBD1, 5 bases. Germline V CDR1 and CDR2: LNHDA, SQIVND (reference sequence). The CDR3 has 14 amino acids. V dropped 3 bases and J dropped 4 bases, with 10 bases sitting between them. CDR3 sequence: CASSMMGGNQPQHF. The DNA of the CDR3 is TGTGCCAGTAGTATGATGGGGGGGAATCAGCCCCAGCATTTT.

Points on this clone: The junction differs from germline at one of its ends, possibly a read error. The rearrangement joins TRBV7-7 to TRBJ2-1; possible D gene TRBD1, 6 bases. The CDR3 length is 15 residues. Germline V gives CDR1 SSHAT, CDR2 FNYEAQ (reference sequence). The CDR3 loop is CASSLGGAEYNEQFF. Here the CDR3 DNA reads TGTGCTAGCAGCTTAGGGGGAGCGGAGTACAATGAGCAGTTCTTC.

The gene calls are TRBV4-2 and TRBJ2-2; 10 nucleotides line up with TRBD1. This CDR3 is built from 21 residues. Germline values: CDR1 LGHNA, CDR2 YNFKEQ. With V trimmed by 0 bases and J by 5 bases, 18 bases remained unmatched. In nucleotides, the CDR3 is TGTGCCAGCAGCCAAGAAGGCACCGGGACAGGGGACAGTATGGATACCGGGGAGCTGTTTTTT. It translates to CASSQEGTGTGDSMDTGELFF.

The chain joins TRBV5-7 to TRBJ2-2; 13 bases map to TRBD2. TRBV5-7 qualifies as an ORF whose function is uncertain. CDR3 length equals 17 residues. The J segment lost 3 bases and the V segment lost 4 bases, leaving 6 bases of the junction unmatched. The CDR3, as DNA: TGTGCCAGCAGCCTCCCGGGACTAGCGGGGTACACCGGGGAGCTGTTTTTT. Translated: CASSLPGLAGYTGELFF.

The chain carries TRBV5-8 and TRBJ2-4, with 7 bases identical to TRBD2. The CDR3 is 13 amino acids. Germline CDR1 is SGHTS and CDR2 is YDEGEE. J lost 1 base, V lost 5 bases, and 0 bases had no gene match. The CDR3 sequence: CASSSGAKNIQYF. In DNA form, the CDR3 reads TGTGCCAGCAGTAGCGGGGCCAAAAACATTCAGTACTTC. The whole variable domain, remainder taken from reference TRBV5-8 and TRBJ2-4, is EAGVTQSPTHLIKTRGQQATLRCSPISGHTSVYWYQQALGLGLQFLLWYDEGEERNRGNFPPRFSGRQFPNYSSELNVNALELEDSALYLCASSSGAKNIQYFGAGTRLSVL.

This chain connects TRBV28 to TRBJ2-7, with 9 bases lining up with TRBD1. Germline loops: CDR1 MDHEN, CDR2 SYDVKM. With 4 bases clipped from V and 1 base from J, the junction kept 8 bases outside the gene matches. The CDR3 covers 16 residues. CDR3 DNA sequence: TGTGCCAGCAGTTCCAAGGTGGGGACAGGGTCCTACGAGCAGTACTTC. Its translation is CASSSKVGTGSYEQYF.